Listed here is a single TCR beta chain. This clonotype turned up a few times. The target of this receptor is not known. No base quality values were provided; no much bigger clone lies one nucleotide off. The CDR3, cysteine through phenylalanine, is 14 amino acids long. Just CDR3 DNA is preserved here, 42 bases in frame from base 1. V is cut back by 6 bases and J by 6 bases, with 12 bases in the junction unmatched. Sequences DFQATT (CDR1) and SNEGSKA (CDR2) are obtained from the germline V gene (reference sequence). The source of the sample is a study of T cell repertoires in breast cancer (dated by TCRdb to the mid-2010s). Context from the whole study: Samples profiled in the study came from tumors, lymph nodes and peripheral blood lymphocytes of breast cancer patients, along with peripheral blood from healthy control donors. Most of the roughly 23 patient tumors analyzed for shared TCRs were ER+/PR+. Nine healthy donors, of an age range similar to that of the patients, were included as controls. Sequencing yielded on average around 500,000 sequences per sample and around 10 reads per input cell. Given the low mutational burden of breast cancer and the rarity of common mutations in breast cancer, it was reasoned that TCRs shared between breast cancer patients would target shared antigens. Tumors and tumor-involved lymph nodes were minced, digested with Liberase and DNase, and then passed through 70-um and 40-um filters. Tumor-free lymph nodes were processed without enzymatic digestion, and blood samples were separated by Ficoll.

The study used an expanded emulsion RT-PCR method with primers for all TCR V genes to analyze paired alpha-beta TCRs of CD8+ T cells. CD8+ T cells were isolated with a CD8 positive selection kit and were then incubated overnight in approximately 10 IU/mL IL-2 prior to emulsion RT-PCR. Here is what the overall study found, with its caveats: Compared with tumor-free nodes, tumor-involved sentinel lymph nodes shared about fourfold more TCRs with matched tumor repertoires (about 8.1% versus 2.2%). About 18 TCR pairs were shared across seven or more patient tumors and were rarely found in control blood, which suggested possible tumor specificity. Shared TCRs were encoded by various nucleotide sequences, which suggests selection and expansion based on antigen. TRBV7 predominance was observed among shared TCRs, which possibly reflected tumor recognition or mispriming bias from eight TRBV7 primers. Discarding singleton TCRs and sampling only part of each tumor may have missed genuine antitumor clones. Because transcript abundance and primer differences skewed clone recovery, emulsion RT-PCR was regarded as qualitative rather than quantitative.

Library preparation was by emulsion pairing. Unpaired genes were suppressed in a second nested PCR with blocking oligos, after which Illumina adaptors and barcodes were added in a third nested PCR. Each master mix for emulsion RT-PCR held 5,000-250,000 T cells along with C-region, Stepout and V-region primers. The emulsions were generated using the Micellula Emulsion and Purification Kit, and the RT-PCR was run with Qiagen OneStep RT-PCR reagents. Pooled libraries were sequenced with paired-end 2 x 250 reads on an Illumina MiSeq. On the authors' methods: Read pairs were joined in Galaxy and clipped at the engineered overlap into separate alpha and beta files, and reads that were not clipped were discarded. To assign alpha-beta pairs, the researchers used CompleteTCR, a MiTCR-based pipeline that relies on an R script to link chains sharing read cluster identifiers. TCR sequences that were observed only once, about 1-3% of the total, were removed as potential sequencing errors. Clones were called with MiXCR by TCRdb after fastp trimmed the public reads at Q25, and only in-frame beta chains were retained. Rows merge per CDR3 protein into single entries with the most common DNA and genes. It is TCRdb's table, rather than the study itself, that gives the V and J calls and clone size. The table for this sample lists about 40,000 distinct CDR3 sequences; roughly 42% of them were counted only once. The leading ten clones occupy approximately 60% of the sample.

This TCR derives from a pool of human donors with breast cancer or a healthy control (not recorded which). The chain uses TRBV20-1 and TRBJ1-1, with TRBD1 matching 8 junction bases. The sequencing input was CD8+ T cells. The nucleotides read TGCAGTGCGGACGGGACAGGAAATAGGGCTGAAGCTTTCTTT. Its translation reads: CSADGTGNRAEAFF.